This T cell receptor beta chain was sequenced during a study of Graves' ophthalmopathy and Graves' hyperthyroidism. As for the study in general: Peripheral blood was gathered at first diagnosis, ahead of any treatment whatsoever.

This clonotype occurred many times. Its antigen is currently unknown. The TCR beta CDR3 regions underwent amplification from RNA transcripts. HTBI primers were employed in first-round RT-PCR, then a second-round multiplex PCR followed. MiXCR, applied by TCRdb to the multiplex PCR reads, yields one record per CDR3 protein. The repertoire holds roughly 170,000 distinct CDR3 sequences, approximately 40% seen once, with approximately 9% in the top ten. V trimming: 4 bases; J trimming: 1 base; junction bases outside the gene matches: 6. CDR1 and CDR2 from the germline V gene are MNHEY and SVGEGT. The CDR3 extends over 15 amino acids. Certain patients, namely those with other autoimmune diseases, uncontrolled infections, pregnancy or lactation, were excluded. A diagnosis was made from clinical symptoms together with serum thyroxine, TRAb, thyroid ultrasound and orbital computed tomography. Findings and caveats of the study: Predictions made by the model for ophthalmopathy progression reached just over 70% sensitivity and less than 80% specificity.

This chain connects TRBV6-2 or TRBV6-3 to TRBJ2-5; 7 bases fit TRBD2. The TCR originated in a man aged 30 to 39 with Graves' ophthalmopathy. Material: peripheral blood. CDR3 nucleotide sequence: TGTGCCAGCAGTTCATCCGGGGGGACCCAAGAGACCCAGTACTTC. This codes for CASSSSGGTQETQYF.